A selection of T cell receptor beta chains follows, all from one sample in a study of cytomegalovirus exposure and HLA in healthy donors. Assay used: immunoSEQ multiplex PCR; TCRdb lists only in-frame clones, some missing. The sample table sets out 200,000 to 250,000 clones. The specimen sequenced was PBMCs. These receptors all come from a girl aged 2 to 9 in good health and CMV-seropositive. Each CDR3 is given with its conserved first and last residue. D genes are given only for firm matches.

d_call	v_call	j_call	cdr3_aa	cdr3_nt
NA	TRBV5-1	TRBJ1-2	CASSSPSGSDGYTF	TGCGCCAGCAGCTCTCCGTCAGGGTCGGATGGCTACACCTTC
NA	TRBV6-5	TRBJ1-5	CASSYSKSQPQHF	TGTGCCAGCAGTTACTCGAAGAGTCAGCCCCAGCATTTT
TRBD1	TRBV4-1	TRBJ2-1	CASSHPGQVSYNEQFF	TGCGCCAGCAGCCACCCAGGACAGGTTTCCTACAATGAGCAGTTCTTC
NA	TRBV7-2	TRBJ2-3	CASSLASKDTQYF	TGTGCCAGCAGCTTAGCCTCTAAAGATACGCAGTATTTT
NA	TRBV7-2	TRBJ2-7	CASSSYTQSAYEQYF	TGTGCCAGCAGCTCTTACACCCAGTCCGCCTACGAGCAGTACTTC
TRBD2	TRBV6-5	TRBJ2-1	CASSLGTSGSNEQFF	TGTGCCAGCAGTCTCGGGACTAGCGGGAGCAATGAGCAGTTCTTC
NA	TRBV28	TRBJ2-2	CASSLYGGELFF	TGTGCCAGCAGTTTATACGGCGGGGAGCTGTTTTTT
TRBD2	TRBV7-8	TRBJ2-7	CASSLGKGRDYEQYF	TGTGCCAGCAGCTTAGGGAAGGGGAGGGACTACGAGCAGTACTTC
TRBD1	TRBV28	TRBJ1-2	CASSFTGDPPEETF	TGTGCCAGCAGTTTCACAGGGGATCCCCCGGAGGAGACCTTC
NA	TRBV5-1	TRBJ2-3	CASSLQEGLGDTQYF	TGCGCCAGCAGCTTGCAGGAGGGCTTGGGAGATACGCAGTATTTT
NA	TRBV27	TRBJ2-1	CASSSLLGAKITNEQFF	TGTGCCAGCAGTTCCCTCCTCGGAGCTAAAATCACGAATGAGCAGTTCTTC
TRBD2	TRBV27	TRBJ2-7	CASSLSASGRAYEQYF	TGTGCCAGCAGTTTATCGGCTAGCGGGAGGGCCTACGAGCAGTACTTC
NA	TRBV5-6	TRBJ2-7	CASSFGQYEQYF	TGTGCCAGCAGCTTCGGACAGTACGAGCAGTACTTC
NA	TRBV28	TRBJ2-5	CASTSSGVWETQYF	TGTGCCAGCACCTCTTCGGGGGTTTGGGAGACCCAGTACTTC
NA	TRBV11-3	TRBJ2-2	CASSLVGTGITGELFF	TGTGCCAGCAGCTTAGTAGGAACGGGAATTACCGGGGAGCTGTTTTTT
NA	TRBV5-4	TRBJ2-2	CASSLATGWTGELFF	TGTGCCAGCAGCTTAGCAACAGGGTGGACCGGGGAGCTGTTTTTT
NA	TRBV28	TRBJ2-3	CASIPSGSDTQYF	TGTGCCAGCATCCCATCGGGGTCAGATACGCAGTATTTT
NA	TRBV4-1	TRBJ2-3	CASSQERITSTDTQYF	TGCGCCAGCAGCCAAGAACGAATAACTAGCACAGATACGCAGTATTTT
TRBD1	TRBV5-1	TRBJ2-7	CASSYLGGQGDYEQYF	TGCGCCAGCAGCTATCTCGGGGGACAGGGAGACTACGAGCAGTACTTC
TRBD1	TRBV5-1	TRBJ2-2	CASSPGQGAPTGELFF	TGCGCCAGCAGCCCCGGACAGGGGGCGCCCACCGGGGAGCTGTTTTTT
TRBD1	TRBV28	TRBJ1-1	CASSPATGWNTEAFF	TGTGCCAGCAGTCCCGCGACAGGGTGGAACACTGAAGCTTTCTTT
TRBD2	TRBV7-7	TRBJ2-7	CASSFTLASDEQYF	TGTGCTAGCAGCTTCACACTAGCGTCCGACGAGCAGTACTTC